These 24 T cell receptor beta chains came from one sample sequenced in a study of T cells in women clearing cervical HPV infection. Sequencing was performed with immunoSEQ multiplex PCR; in TCRdb, only in-frame clones are kept and a portion is missing. The sample table sets out 40,000 to 55,000 clones. The material sequenced was blood buffy coat. The source of these receptors is a woman between 18 and 70 years old with a cervical HPV16 infection that either progressed to CIN3+ or cleared (not recorded which).

A note on this clone: The CDR3 end is not reached by the read, which stops 3 residues before it; the germline J gene fills it in. The chain recombines TRBV18 with TRBJ1-2, with D uncertain. The CDR3 runs 15 residues. CDR1 KGHSH and CDR2 LQKENI come from the germline V gene. CDR3 in amino acids: CASSPFAAGRDDYTF. CDR3 DNA, as far as it was read: TGTGCCAGCTCCCCCTTTGCTGCGGGGAGGGATGAC.

Regarding this clone: The read falls 3 residues short of the CDR3 end, and the missing part is taken from the germline J gene. This chain links TRBV20-1 with TRBJ1-2; no clear D gene. V lost 0 bases to trimming and J lost 4 bases, with 6 bases between them. Germline CDR1 and CDR2: DFQATT and SNEGSKA (reference sequence). This CDR3 comprises 12 residues. CDR3 sequence reads: CSAREQIYGYTF. The CDR3 DNA, read in part, is TGCAGTGCTAGAGAACAGATCTATGGC.

Regarding this clone: The read gets to within 3 residues of the CDR3 end, and the germline J gene fills in the rest. V gene TRBV7-9 combines with J gene TRBJ2-5; TRBD2 agrees at 12 bases. From germline, CDR1 is SEHNR and CDR2 FQNEAQ (reference sequence). The CDR3 runs to 14 residues. V shed 10 bases, J shed 4 bases, and the junction held 7 bases outside the gene matches. The CDR3 reads CATVGTSGLETQYF. The part of the CDR3 DNA that was read is TGTGCCACCGTCGGGACTAGCGGGTTAGAGACC.

About this clone: One end of the junction varies from germline; a read error may be responsible. Read data end 3 residues before the CDR3 end; the end is taken from the germline J gene. The chain has TRBV18 and TRBJ1-2, with D tentatively TRBD1 (6 bases). This CDR3 has 15 residues. Germline assignment: CDR1 KGHSH and CDR2 LQKENI. CDR3 residues: CASSPDVGAYNGYTF. CDR3 DNA, as far as it was read: TGTGCCAGCTCACCAGACGTGGGGGCCTACAATGGG.

For this clone: The read finishes 3 residues shy of the CDR3 end, and the germline J gene is used to complete it. The chain recombines TRBV18 with TRBJ1-4, with 11 bases lining up with TRBD1. Germline CDR1 is KGHSH and CDR2 is LQKENI. The V gene end was trimmed by 2 bases and the J gene end by 4 bases; junction bases not matched to a gene: 6. The CDR3 is 17 residues long. CDR3: CASSPRTGGFGNEKLFF. CDR3 DNA, as far as it was read: TGTGCCAGCTCACCAAGGACAGGGGGCTTCGGTAATGAAAAA.

About this clone: The CDR3 end falls 3 residues outside the read, so it is completed with the germline J gene. This sequence joins TRBV19 and TRBJ2-7; D is perhaps TRBD2 (6 bases). V lost 0 bases to trimming and J lost 0 bases, with 12 bases between them. CDR1 LNHDA and CDR2 SQIVND come from the germline V gene (reference sequence). The CDR3 spans 16 residues. The CDR3 bases that were read are TGTGCCAGTAGTATAGACGGGGCGGGGAACTCCTACGAG. Amino acid sequence: CASSIDGAGNSYE. Given in full, the CDR3 is CASSIDGAGNSYEQYF.

Comment on this clone: The CDR3 extends 3 residues past the end of the read, so its final part is completed from the germline J gene. The chain links TRBV7-2 to TRBJ1-1; the D gene is possibly TRBD1 (6 bases). Germline V CDR1 and CDR2: SGHTA, FQGNSA. The CDR3 extends over 13 amino acids. Deletions cut 6 bases from V and 1 base from J, with 9 bases between. Partial CDR3 DNA: TGTGCCAGCAGTCGACAGGCGAACACTGAA. As protein: CASSRQANTE. The whole CDR3 is CASSRQANTEAFF.

In the case of this clone: The CDR3 goes on 3 residues after the read ends, and that part is filled in from the germline J gene. The V call is TRBV5-5, the J call TRBJ2-7, with a tentative D call TRBD1 (6 bases). Deletions cut 6 bases from V and 2 bases from J, with 18 bases between. CDR1 and CDR2 (germline): SGHKS, YYEKEE (reference sequence). This CDR3 has 15 amino acids. CDR3 loop: CASNTFDRSTYEQYF. CDR3 DNA, as far as it was read: TGTGCCAGCAACACATTTGACAGGAGTACCTACGAG.

Concerning this clone itself: Read sequence stops 3 residues before the CDR3 end, and the germline J gene provides the missing end. V and J are TRBV29-1 and TRBJ1-5; D remains unclear. Germline values: CDR1 SQVTM, CDR2 ANQGSEA. V was cut by 6 bases and J by 4 bases, with 10 bases left in between. The CDR3 spans 12 residues. The CDR3 here is CSVGVHNQPQHF. The CDR3 DNA, read in part, is TGCAGCGTCGGGGTCCATAATCAGCCC.

In regard to this clone: The read ends 3 residues early relative to the CDR3; the germline J gene fills the gap. The chain employs TRBV2 and TRBJ2-3, with 9 bases matching TRBD2. Germline V lookup: CDR1 SNHLY, CDR2 FYNNEI. This CDR3 region has 16 residues. The CDR3 DNA, read in part, is TGTGCCAGCAGTGTTTTGGACGGCGGGGGGGCAGGAACG. Its protein is CASSVLDGGGAGT. In full, the CDR3 is CASSVLDGGGAGTQYF. The variable domain in full, completed from reference TRBV2 and TRBJ2-3, reads EPEVTQTPSHQVTQMGQEVILRCVPISNHLYFYWYRQILGQKVEFLVSFYNNEISEKSEIFDDQFSVERPDGSNFTLKIRSTKLEDSAMYFCASSVLDGGGAGTQYFGPGTRLTVL.

As regards this clone: The CDR3 goes on 3 residues after the read ends, and that part is filled in from the germline J gene. V is TRBV5-1 and J is TRBJ2-1, with D possibly being TRBD2 (6 bases). Trimming took 3 bases from V and 8 from J, leaving 15 bases between them. The CDR3 is 14 residues long. The germline V gene encodes CDR1 SGHRS and CDR2 YFSETQ. This chain's CDR3 is CASSSGTRRDEQFF. The DNA read from the CDR3 is TGCGCCAGCAGCTCCGGGACTCGCCGGGATGAG.

Comment on this clone: Read sequence stops 3 residues before the CDR3 end, and the germline J gene provides the missing end. The chain joins TRBV5-1 to TRBJ2-3; D is ambiguous. Germline assignment: CDR1 SGHRS and CDR2 YFSETQ. V lost 3 bases and J lost 5, with 4 bases in between. This CDR3 has 11 residues. CDR3 sequence reads: CASSSRDTQYF. The sequenced part of the CDR3 DNA is TGCGCCAGCAGCTCCCGAGATACG.

The part of the CDR3 DNA that was read is TGTGCCAGCAGCCAACGACAGCTATCCTACGAG. Protein product: CASSQRQLSYE. In full, the CDR3 reads CASSQRQLSYEQYF. The chain employs TRBV7-2 and TRBJ2-7; D possibly corresponds to TRBD1 (5 bases). The read ends 3 residues shy of where the CDR3 ends; the end is completed using the germline J gene. Trimming took off 5 bases at V and 1 base at J, with 12 bases between the two ends. Germline V gives CDR1 SGHTA, CDR2 FQGNSA. The CDR3 loop spans 14 amino acids.

This CDR3 is CASSIGQGRGQPQHF. The sequenced part of the CDR3 DNA is TGTGCCAGTAGTATAGGCCAGGGCAGGGGTCAGCCC. The V gene is TRBV19, the J gene TRBJ1-5; D might be TRBD1 (6 bases). Read sequence stops 3 residues before the CDR3 end, and the germline J gene provides the missing end. The CDR3 has 15 amino acids. Germline V gene lookup returns CDR1 LNHDA and CDR2 SQIVND (reference sequence). V dropped 1 base and J dropped 6 bases, with 13 bases sitting between them.

As concerns this clone: The DNA ends 3 residues before the CDR3 does, and the rest of the CDR3 is filled in from the germline J gene. This chain connects TRBV19 to TRBJ2-5, with 7 bases lining up with TRBD2. The trim removed 8 bases at V and 7 bases at J, leaving 7 bases unmatched. Per germline, CDR1 LNHDA and CDR2 SQIVND (reference sequence). CDR3 length: 12 residues. CDR3 sequence reads: CASGGVRGTQYF. The DNA read from the CDR3 is TGTGCCAGTGGGGGGGTACGGGGGACC.

With regard to this clone: The CDR3 end falls 3 residues outside the read, so it is completed with the germline J gene. The rearrangement uses TRBV6-2 or TRBV6-3 and TRBJ2-2, with a tentative D call TRBD1 (6 bases). The CDR3 sequence is 13 residues long. Per germline, CDR1 MNHEY and CDR2 SVGEGT. V lost 4 bases to trimming and J lost 7 bases, with 10 bases between them. Partial CDR3 DNA: TGTGCCAGCAGTTTAAGACAGGTCGGGGAG. Protein sequence: CASSLRQVGE. The whole CDR3 reads CASSLRQVGELFF.

Worth noting for this clone: The CDR3 end is not reached by the read, which stops 3 residues before it; the germline J gene fills it in. The chain has TRBV7-6 and TRBJ2-5; D gene uncertain. The V gene's germline CDR1 is SGHVS and CDR2 FNYEAQ. Trimming pared 1 base from V and 7 bases from J, leaving 7 bases between. CDR3 size: 12 residues. The part of the CDR3 DNA that was read is TGTGCCAGCAGCTTAGGCCCGGTGACC. Residues: CASSLGPVT. The complete CDR3 reads CASSLGPVTQYF.

A remark on this clone: The read gets to within 3 residues of the CDR3 end, and the germline J gene fills in the rest. The chain combines TRBV4-1 with TRBJ1-2; no reliable D call. The V end was cut by 8 bases, the J end by 5 bases, with 15 bases between. Germline CDR1 MGHRA, CDR2 YSYEKL. There are 13 residues in the CDR3. CDR3 bases read: TGCGCCAGCTCCCCGGGGTTCTCTTATGGC. Translated, it gives CASSPGFSYG. The entire CDR3 protein reads CASSPGFSYGYTF.

Concerning this clone: The CDR3 is cut off 3 residues early in the read; its end comes from the germline J gene. The rearrangement joins TRBV7-9 to TRBJ1-5; D may be TRBD1 (5 bases). Germline CDR1 is SEHNR and CDR2 is FQNEAQ (reference sequence). The V end was cut by 4 bases, the J end by 4 bases, with 14 bases between. CDR3 size: 15 residues. CDR3 DNA (partial): TGTGCCAGCAGCTCCACCGTGGAGGGGAATCAGCCC. Its protein product is CASSSTVEGNQP. From start to end, the CDR3 is CASSSTVEGNQPQHF.

As concerns this clone: The CDR3 end is not reached by the read, which stops 3 residues before it; the germline J gene fills it in. The chain carries TRBV20-1 and TRBJ1-1; 8 positions match TRBD1. Germline V CDR1 and CDR2: DFQATT, SNEGSKA (reference sequence). The CDR3 sequence is 12 residues long. V shed 6 bases and J 5 bases; nucleotides not matched to a gene: 5. Incomplete CDR3 DNA: TGCAGTGCCTTACAGGGGGGGACTGAA. It codes for CSALQGGTE. The full CDR3 sequence reads CSALQGGTEAFF.

About this clone: The CDR3 end falls 3 residues outside the read, so it is completed with the germline J gene. Other nucleotide sequences in the sample specify the same CDR3. J is TRBJ1-1 and V is TRBV6-2 or TRBV6-3; a possible D gene is TRBD1 (6 bases). The germline gives CDR1 MNHEY, CDR2 SVGEGT. V gave up 6 bases and J gave up 1 base, with 15 bases separating them. This CDR3 has 15 residues. The sequenced CDR3 bases are TGTGCCAGCAGGCCGGGGGGCGCCGGGAACACTGAA. Protein product: CASRPGGAGNTE. The complete CDR3 reads CASRPGGAGNTEAFF.

Worth noting for this clone: Read sequence stops 3 residues before the CDR3 end, and the germline J gene provides the missing end. The genes are TRBV28 and TRBJ2-7, with 8 bases matching TRBD1. The CDR3 extends over 16 amino acids. Germline CDR1 and CDR2: MDHEN and SYDVKM. Trimming took 6 bases from V and 2 from J; bases not matched to a gene: 12. The CDR3 bases that were read are TGTGCCAGCAGCTCGGCCAGACAGGGGCTTCCCTACGAG. It translates to CASSSARQGLPYE. The entire CDR3 protein reads CASSSARQGLPYEQYF.

Note on this clone: The sequence runs out 3 residues before the end of the CDR3; the remainder is reconstructed from the germline J gene. The chain couples TRBV6-1 to TRBJ2-1; no clear D. V lost 0 bases and J 9 bases, leaving 12 bases between the germline ends. The germline V gene encodes CDR1 MNHNS and CDR2 SASEGT. The CDR3 contains 14 residues. CDR3 DNA (partial): TGTGCCAGCAGTGAAGCGCGGTCAACTCTTGAG. This translates into CASSEARSTLE. The CDR3 as a whole reads CASSEARSTLEQFF.

For this clone: The read falls 3 residues short of the CDR3 end, and the missing part is taken from the germline J gene. The chain employs TRBV19 and TRBJ1-6, with D tentatively TRBD1 (6 bases). Trimming stripped 5 bases from V and 2 bases from J, with 13 bases between. Germline V gene lookup returns CDR1 LNHDA and CDR2 SQIVND (reference sequence). The CDR3 spans 16 residues. Partial CDR3 DNA: TGTGCCAGTAGTGCGCCACAGGGTACCTATAATTCACCC. This encodes CASSAPQGTYNSP. The CDR3 in its entirety is CASSAPQGTYNSPLHF.